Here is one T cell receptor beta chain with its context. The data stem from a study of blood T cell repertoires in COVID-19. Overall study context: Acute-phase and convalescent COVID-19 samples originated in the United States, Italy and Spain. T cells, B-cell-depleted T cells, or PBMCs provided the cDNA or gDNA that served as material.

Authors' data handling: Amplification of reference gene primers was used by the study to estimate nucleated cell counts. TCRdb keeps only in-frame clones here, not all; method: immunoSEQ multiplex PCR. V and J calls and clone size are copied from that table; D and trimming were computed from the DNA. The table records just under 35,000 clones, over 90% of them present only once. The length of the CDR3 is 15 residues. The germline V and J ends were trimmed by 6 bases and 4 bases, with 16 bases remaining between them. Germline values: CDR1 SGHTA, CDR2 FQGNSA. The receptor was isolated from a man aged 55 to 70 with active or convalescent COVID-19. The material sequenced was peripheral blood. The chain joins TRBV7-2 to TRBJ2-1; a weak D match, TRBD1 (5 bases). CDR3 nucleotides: TGTGCCAGCAGATTCGACAGCCTAGGGTACAATGAGCAGTTCTTC. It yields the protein CASRFDSLGYNEQFF.